The T cell receptor (beta chain) described here comes from a study of tumor-infiltrating lymphocytes in glioblastoma multiforme. Findings and limits, study-wide: The TCR and somatic mutation analysis included just one glioblastoma patient.

TCR beta libraries were built from RNA through three nested multiplex PCR rounds using modified ARM-PCR. MiXCR, run by TCRdb on the multiplex PCR reads, gives a single entry per CDR3 protein. Altogether over 8,000 distinct CDR3 sequences are present, around three quarters being singletons, with the ten largest covering 51%. The CDR3 totals 14 residues. Germline CDR1 PRHDT, CDR2 FYEKMQ (reference sequence). On this clonotype: The antigen remains unidentified. Compared with germline, one end of the junction differs, possibly owing to a read error.

This clonotype was obtained from a male donor with glioblastoma. The material sequenced was brain tumor tissue. The chain recombines TRBV13 with TRBJ1-2; D uncertain. The CDR3 here is CASSLGMGNYGYIF. CDR3 nucleotides: TGTGCCAGCAGCTTAGGTATGGGAAACTATGGCTACATCTTC. Combining the CDR3 with reference TRBV13 and TRBJ1-2 gives the whole variable domain AAGVIQSPRHLIKEKRETATLKCYPIPRHDTVYWYQQGPGQDPQFLISFYEKMQSDKGSIPDRFSAQQFSDYHSELNMSSLELGDSALYFCASSLGMGNYGYIFGSGTRLTVV.